These 13 T cell receptor beta chains came from one sample sequenced in a study of blood T cell repertoires in COVID-19. Assay: immunoSEQ multiplex PCR; the TCRdb copy retains only in-frame clones and omits some. Among about 300,000 clones listed, 90% to 95% were seen once. The specimen was peripheral blood. These receptors originate from a woman under 40 with COVID-19, enrolled during active disease.

V usage is TRBV5-6 and J usage is TRBJ1-2, with 9 bases lining up with TRBD1. Looked up from germline, CDR1 is SGHDT and CDR2 is YYEEEE. Trimming removed 4 bases from V and 5 bases from J; junction bases left unmatched: 9. CDR3 length equals 15 residues. The CDR3 DNA is TGTGCCAGCAGCCAGACAGGGGGGACGGTATATGGCTACACCTTC. Its translation is CASSQTGGTVYGYTF.

V usage is TRBV29-1 and J usage is TRBJ2-7; tentative D call: TRBD2 (6 bases). V lost 0 bases and J lost 6, with 9 bases in between. CDR3 length equals 12 residues. Germline V gene sequence: CDR1 SQVTM, CDR2 ANQGSEA. The CDR3 loop is CSVEERGGEQYF. CDR3 nucleotide sequence: TGCAGCGTTGAAGAAAGGGGAGGCGAGCAGTACTTC.

The gene calls are TRBV5-1 and TRBJ1-1; 8 bases match TRBD1. V was pared by 0 bases and J by 6 bases, with 4 bases of the junction left unmatched. Looked up from germline, CDR1 is SGHRS and CDR2 is YFSETQ. This CDR3 is 14 amino acids long. CDR3 region: CASSLDGQGAEAFF. DNA of the CDR3: TGCGCCAGCAGCTTGGATGGACAGGGCGCTGAAGCTTTCTTT.

This rearrangement joins TRBV28 to TRBJ1-2; the D gene is possibly TRBD1 (5 bases). Germline values: CDR1 MDHEN, CDR2 SYDVKM. Trimming removed 6 bases at V and 4 bases at J, with 18 bases between. This CDR3 spans 15 amino acids. This CDR3 is CASRPTGVPGYGYTF. As DNA, the CDR3 is TGTGCCAGCAGGCCAACGGGGGTCCCAGGCTATGGCTACACCTTC.

The genes are TRBV5-4 and TRBJ1-2, with D perhaps TRBD1 (6 bases). The CDR3 is 14 residues long. The V gene lost 4 bases and the J gene lost 4 bases, with 14 bases spanning the gap. CDR1 and CDR2 from the germline V gene are SGHNT and YYREEE (reference sequence). The CDR3 coding sequence is TGTGCCAGCAGCCTCCCAGGGGTGGGCTATGGCTACACCTTC. It translates to CASSLPGVGYGYTF. The full variable domain, with the rest looked up from reference TRBV5-4 and TRBJ1-2, is ETGVTQSPTHLIKTRGQQVTLRCSSQSGHNTVSWYQQALGQGPQFIFQYYREEENGRGNFPPRFSGLQFPNYSSELNVNALELDDSALYLCASSLPGVGYGYTFGSGTRLTVV.

The J gene is TRBJ1-5, the V gene TRBV19; 7 bases align to TRBD1. V was pared by 3 bases and J by 0 bases, with 14 bases of the junction left unmatched. CDR1 is LNHDA and CDR2 is SQIVND in the germline V gene (reference sequence). This CDR3 spans 19 amino acids. The CDR3 here is CASSIRKGATKNSNQPQHF. CDR3 sequence (DNA): TGTGCCAGTAGTATCCGCAAGGGGGCGACGAAAAATAGCAATCAGCCCCAGCATTTT.

This clone was picked up one time. The gene calls are TRBV15 and TRBJ2-3; possibly TRBD1 for D (6 bases). CDR3 length: 15 residues. Trimming stripped 3 bases from V and 0 bases from J, with 10 bases between. Germline V gene sequence: CDR1 LNHNV, CDR2 YYDKDF (reference sequence). The CDR3 bases are TGTGCCACCAGCAGTGGACAGTTAAGCACAGATACGCAGTATTTT. Translation: CATSSGQLSTDTQYF.

This clone appeared a single time. The rearrangement uses TRBV18 and TRBJ2-4; D not certain. V lost 0 bases to trimming and J lost 0 bases, with 9 bases between them. This CDR3 region has 16 residues. Germline V lookup: CDR1 KGHSH, CDR2 LQKENI. CDR3: CASSPPEFGAKNIQYF. In DNA form, the CDR3 reads TGTGCCAGCTCACCACCGGAGTTCGGAGCCAAAAACATTCAGTACTTC.

The J gene is TRBJ2-1, the V gene TRBV7-9, with D uncertain. CDR1 SEHNR and CDR2 FQNEAQ come from the germline V gene (reference sequence). V lost 5 bases and J lost 8, with 10 bases in between. This CDR3 has 12 residues. The CDR3 region is CASSPLPDEQFF. For the CDR3, the DNA is TGTGCCAGCAGCCCACTCCCCGATGAGCAGTTCTTC.

The chain links TRBV18 to TRBJ2-6, with D maybe TRBD1 (6 bases). This CDR3 has 15 amino acids. V gave up 3 bases and J gave up 2 bases, with 8 bases separating them. Germline V gives CDR1 KGHSH, CDR2 LQKENI. The CDR3 reads CASSPTGTGANVLTF. The CDR3 DNA reads TGTGCCAGCTCACCTACAGGGACTGGGGCCAACGTCCTGACTTTC.

The count of this clone is one. J is TRBJ1-2 and V is TRBV2, with 8 bases that match TRBD1. V lost 1 base, J lost 6 bases, and 7 bases stayed unmatched. CDR3 length: 15 residues. The germline gives CDR1 SNHLY, CDR2 FYNNEI. Here the CDR3 reads CASSEVRTGLDGYTF. As DNA, the CDR3 is TGTGCCAGCAGTGAAGTCCGGACAGGGTTGGATGGCTACACCTTC.

Only one count was recorded for this clone. An end of the junction differs from the germline gene, which may be a read error. V is TRBV6-2 or TRBV6-3 and J is TRBJ1-1; TRBD1 matches at 10 bases. Germline CDR1 reads MNHEY; CDR2 reads SVGEGT. CDR3 length equals 15 residues. The CDR3 here is CASRYLTGGGTEAFF. The CDR3 DNA is TGTGCCAGCAGGTACTTGACAGGGGGCGGCACTGAAGCTTTCTTT.

This clone showed up just once. The identical CDR3 is also encoded by other nucleotide sequences in the sample. This chain uses TRBV28 with TRBJ2-7; D call uncertain. Looked up from germline, CDR1 is MDHEN and CDR2 is SYDVKM. The CDR3 extends over 12 amino acids. The germline V and J ends were trimmed by 3 bases and 4 bases, with 7 bases remaining between them. The CDR3, as DNA: TGTGCCAGCAGTTTCTCTTCTTACGAGCAGTACTTC. Translating gives CASSFSSYEQYF.